One and the same sample provided the 13 T cell receptor beta chains below, sequenced in a study of human T cells and chemical hapten exposure. One entry per CDR3 protein results from TCRdb running MiXCR on the RACE reads. The sample has under 300,000 distinct CDR3 sequences; 7.5% to 9% are singletons. As for time point: pre-sensitization, week 0. The treatment was: therapeutic diphenylcyclopropenone sensitization with weekly scalp DPC. The sequenced sample was whole blood, obtained in connection with sensitization to the hapten diphenylcyclopropenone (DPC). These receptor sequences come from a man aged 18 to 29 with alopecia areata. Some clones in this sample may be carry-over from other donors' samples.

In this sample, this clonotype turned up many times. This chain connects TRBV10-3 to TRBJ1-1; the D is unclear. Deletions cut 4 bases from V and 4 bases from J, with 10 bases between. The length of the CDR3 is 13 residues. Germline V gene data show CDR1 as ENHRY and CDR2 as SYGVKD. The CDR3 coding sequence is TGTGCCATCAGTGGTCTCAGGACCACTGAAGCTTTCTTT. It yields the protein CAISGLRTTEAFF.

The genes are TRBV6-2 or TRBV6-3 and TRBJ2-3; 7 bases match TRBD2. The CDR3 length is 17 residues. The germline V gene has CDR1 MNHEY and CDR2 SVGEGT. J lost 6 bases, V lost 0 bases, and 12 bases had no gene match. The DNA for the CDR3 is TGTGCCAGCAGTTACTCGGGACCAGCGCGGGGGTTGGATACGCAGTATTTT. Amino acid sequence: CASSYSGPARGLDTQYF.

This sequence joins TRBV20-1 and TRBJ1-1; D might be TRBD1 (6 bases). This CDR3 is 13 amino acids long. Trimming removed 2 bases from V and 7 bases from J, with 14 bases in between. The germline gives CDR1 DFQATT, CDR2 SNEGSKA (reference sequence). CDR3 DNA: TGCAGTGCTAGAAGACAGGCTCTTAATGAAGCTTTCTTT. Amino acid sequence: CSARRQALNEAFF.

This clonotype came up a few times. The chain links TRBV28 to TRBJ2-7; 8 positions match TRBD2. Trimming at V came to 7 bases and at J to 7 bases, leaving 9 bases not matched to a gene. This CDR3 is 13 amino acids long. Germline V gene sequence: CDR1 MDHEN, CDR2 SYDVKM. The CDR3 sequence: CASKAAGDGEQYF. In nucleotides, the CDR3 is TGTGCCAGCAAGGCAGCGGGGGATGGTGAGCAGTACTTC.

This clonotype has a handful of counts. The chain links TRBV14 to TRBJ1-2; no clear D gene. The CDR3 is 15 amino acids. V lost 0 bases and J 8 bases, leaving 16 bases between the germline ends. Per the germline V gene, CDR1 is SGHDN and CDR2 is FVKESK. The CDR3 coding sequence is TGTGCCAGCAGCCAAGAATTTGTGACGGCGGTCGGCTACACCTTC. This codes for CASSQEFVTAVGYTF. Supplemented by reference TRBV14 and TRBJ1-2, the full variable domain reads EAGVTQFPSHSVIEKGQTVTLRCDPISGHDNLYWYRRVMGKEIKFLLHFVKESKQDESGMPNNRFLAERTGGTYSTLKVQPAELEDSGVYFCASSQEFVTAVGYTFGSGTRLTVV.

This clonotype has only a few counts. V gene TRBV7-2 combines with J gene TRBJ2-7, with 8 bases matching TRBD1. CDR1 and CDR2 (germline): SGHTA, FQGNSA. V trimming: 6 bases; J trimming: 2 bases; junction bases outside the gene matches: 6. The CDR3 is 14 amino acids. The CDR3 protein is CASRPGQVTYEQYF. In nucleotides, the CDR3 is TGTGCCAGCAGACCGGGACAGGTAACCTACGAGCAGTACTTC. Full variable domain (missing parts from reference TRBV7-2 and TRBJ2-7): GAGVSQSPSNKVTEKGKDVELRCDPISGHTALYWYRQSLGQGLEFLIYFQGNSAPDKSGLPSDRFSAERTGGSVSTLTIQRTQQEDSAVYLCASRPGQVTYEQYFGPGTRLTVT.

This clonotype was detected only a few times. The rearrangement joins TRBV28 to TRBJ2-6; the D is unclear. Trimming shortened V by 5 bases and J by 0 bases, and 11 bases separated the two germline ends. This CDR3 contains 16 residues. Per the germline V gene, CDR1 is MDHEN and CDR2 is SYDVKM. The CDR3 protein is CASSPMKASGANVLTF. The CDR3 nucleotides read TGTGCCAGCAGTCCCATGAAGGCCTCTGGGGCCAACGTCCTGACTTTC.

The chain carries TRBV4-1 and TRBJ1-5; no firm D call. V lost 1 base to trimming and J lost 2 bases, with 9 bases between them. This CDR3 is 15 amino acids long. CDR1 and CDR2 from the germline V gene are MGHRA and YSYEKL. CDR3 sequence reads: CASSQGGLRNQPQHF. Written as DNA, the CDR3 is TGCGCCAGCAGCCAAGGAGGACTCCGCAATCAGCCCCAGCATTTT.

This clonotype was found a few times. V usage is TRBV6-4 and J usage is TRBJ2-3; the D is unclear. The germline CDR1 and CDR2 sequences are MRHNA and SNTAGT. This CDR3 has 13 amino acids. V was clipped by 2 bases and J by 0 bases, with 3 bases between them. CDR3 residues: CASSDGSTDTQYF. The CDR3 DNA reads TGTGCCAGCAGTGACGGCAGCACAGATACGCAGTATTTT.

Only a few counts were recorded for this clonotype. V is TRBV7-9 and J is TRBJ1-4; 8 bases are shared with TRBD1. Germline V gene lookup returns CDR1 SEHNR and CDR2 FQNEAQ (reference sequence). This CDR3 spans 13 amino acids. V was clipped by 5 bases and J by 10 bases; unmatched bases: 6. CDR3 sequence (DNA): TGTGCCAGCAGCCTGGACAGGGTAGGAAAACTGTTTTTT. It yields the protein CASSLDRVGKLFF.

This clonotype showed up just a few times. This sequence joins TRBV28 and TRBJ2-7, with 7 bases matching TRBD1. With V trimmed by 6 bases and J by 2 bases, 7 bases remained unmatched. Per germline, CDR1 MDHEN and CDR2 SYDVKM. The length of the CDR3 is 14 residues. CDR3 sequence reads: CASSEDRNPYEQYF. CDR3 bases: TGTGCCAGCAGCGAGGACAGGAACCCCTACGAGCAGTACTTC.

The V and J genes are TRBV7-9 and TRBJ2-5, with D possibly TRBD2 on 5 matching bases. V shed 1 base and J shed 2 bases, with 11 bases lying between them. Germline values: CDR1 SEHNR, CDR2 FQNEAQ (reference sequence). CDR3 length: 15 amino acids. The CDR3, as DNA: TGTGCCAGCAGCTTAGGACGGACTCAGCAAGAGACCCAGTACTTC. This translates into CASSLGRTQQETQYF.

The CDR3 loop reads CASSLTYLFF. The CDR3 nucleotides read TGTGCCAGCAGTCTCACGTATCTTTTCTTC. The rearrangement joins TRBV2 to TRBJ2-1; D is uncertain. The CDR3 spans 10 residues. Trimming removed 5 bases at V and 16 bases at J, with 12 bases between. Germline V gene sequence: CDR1 SNHLY, CDR2 FYNNEI.